The rows below give T cell receptor beta chains drawn from one sample of a study of blood T cells in healthy people across ages. TCRdb itself ran the 5' RACE reads through MiXCR, one entry per CDR3 protein. Here the sample spans about 1 million distinct CDR3 sequences, 40% to 45% being singletons. Sequencing was carried out using blood. The origin of the receptors is a woman aged 55-69 years in good health. Each CDR3 is given with its conserved first and last residue. Each record gives: J gene, D gene, V gene, clone size, CDR3 DNA, CDR3 protein. D genes are given only for firm matches. The listing skips clone size in some rows; elsewhere it reads once, few, many or a size class.

TRBJ2-7,TRBD2,TRBV29-1,many,TGCAGCGCTGTGAGACTAGCGGGAGTGTCCTACGAGCAGTACTTC,CSAVRLAGVSYEQYF
TRBJ2-1,TRBD2,TRBV20-1,.,TGCAGTGCTAGACTCTACACGGGGAGGGGTGAGCAGTTCTTC,CSARLYTGRGEQFF
TRBJ2-1,.,TRBV27,once,TGTGCCAGCAGTCAGACAGGTGAGGGTGAGCAGTTCTTC,CASSQTGEGEQFF
TRBJ2-2,.,TRBV11-2,.,TGTGCCAGCAGCTTATTTCGGGGCACGAACACCGGGGAGCTGTTTTTT,CASSLFRGTNTGELFF
TRBJ2-1,TRBD2,TRBV5-1,.,TGCGCCAGCGAACTAGCGGGGAGCTCCTACAATGAGCGGTTCTTC,CASELAGSSYNERFF
TRBJ2-7,.,TRBV20-1,.,TGCAGTGTTTTGAGGGGAGCGAACGAGCAGTACTTC,CSVLRGANEQYF
TRBJ2-3,.,TRBV13,once,TGTGCCAGCAGCTTTCAGGATAATACGCAGTATTTT,CASSFQDNTQYF
TRBJ2-7,TRBD2,TRBV5-1,.,TGCGCCAGCAGCTCGCAAGGACTAGCAAGCTCCTACAATGAGCAGTACTTC,CASSSQGLASSYNEQYF
TRBJ2-1,TRBD1,TRBV4-2,.,TGTGCCAGCAGCCAAGAGGGACAGGGCGACTACAATGAGCAGTTCTTC,CASSQEGQGDYNEQFF
TRBJ2-3,.,TRBV20-1,many,TGCAGTGCTATAAAAGCGGGCGGCTCGGGAGATACGCAGTATTTT,CSAIKAGGSGDTQYF
TRBJ2-3,TRBD2,TRBV7-8,few,TGTGCCAGCAGCTCGGGACTAGCGGGAGTGGGCACAGATACGCAGTATTTT,CASSSGLAGVGTDTQYF
TRBJ2-3,.,TRBV20-1,few,TGCAGTGCTAGCGTCCCCGGTATTCCAGATACGCAGTATTTT,CSASVPGIPDTQYF
TRBJ2-3,TRBD2,TRBV7-9,few,TGTGCCAGCAGCCTACCGGGACTAGCGGGTCCCATGGGGCAGTATTTT,CASSLPGLAGPMGQYF
TRBJ1-4,.,TRBV18,.,TGTGCCAGCTCAGCGGACGGTGCAACTAATGAAAAACTGTTTTTT,CASSADGATNEKLFF
TRBJ1-5,.,TRBV10-3,.,TGTGCCATCAGTGACCGGGGAGATCAGCCCCAGCATTTT,CAISDRGDQPQHF
TRBJ2-1,TRBD2,TRBV5-1,few,TGCGCCAGCAGCACCGATGGGACTAGCGGTCTCAATGAGCAGTTCTTC,CASSTDGTSGLNEQFF
TRBJ2-1,.,TRBV29-1,.,TGCAGCGCTCTGCGGGGTAATGAGCAGTTCTTC,CSALRGNEQFF
TRBJ1-2,TRBD1,TRBV2,.,TGTGCCAGCAGACGGGACAGGGGCAACTATGGCTACACCTTC,CASRRDRGNYGYTF
TRBJ1-5,.,TRBV4-1,.,TGCGCCAGCAGCTGGGGGTGGGGCAATCAGCCCCAGCATTTT,CASSWGWGNQPQHF
TRBJ2-6,.,TRBV7-9,.,TGTGCCAGCAGCTTAGTGGTCAGGGACGGCCCTGGGGCCAACGTCCTGACTTTC,CASSLVVRDGPGANVLTF
TRBJ2-5,TRBD2,TRBV11-2,few,TGTGCCAGCAGCGTAGGGACTAGCGGGAGAGGAGAGACCCAGTACTTC,CASSVGTSGRGETQYF
TRBJ2-3,.,TRBV24-1,.,TGTGCCACCAGTGATTTGATCACAGATACGCAGTATTTT,CATSDLITDTQYF
TRBJ1-5,.,TRBV28,.,TGTGCCAGCAGAACTCGTACAGGGAGTTTTAACAATCAGCCCCAGCATTTT,CASRTRTGSFNNQPQHF
TRBJ2-1,TRBD1,TRBV20-1,.,TGCAGTGCTAGGACAGGGAATGGTGAGCAGTTCTTC,CSARTGNGEQFF
TRBJ2-1,.,TRBV29-1,.,TGCAGCATTGTTACTGGGGAGTCCAATGAGCAGTTCTTC,CSIVTGESNEQFF
TRBJ2-7,TRBD2,TRBV20-1,.,TGCAGTGCCACAACCCTAGCGGGAGGGCCGCGGGAGCAGTACTTC,CSATTLAGGPREQYF
TRBJ2-3,TRBD2,TRBV20-1,.,TGCAGTGCTAGATCCGTGACTAGCGGGACGACAGATACGCAGTATTTT,CSARSVTSGTTDTQYF
TRBJ1-4,.,TRBV11-2,.,TGTGCCAGCAGCTTTTATGAGGCCGCGGTTGAAAAACTGTTTTTT,CASSFYEAAVEKLFF
TRBJ2-7,.,TRBV6-1,few,TGTGCCAGCAGTAGCCGGACACGTTCCTACGAGCAGTACTTC,CASSSRTRSYEQYF
TRBJ2-7,.,TRBV7-9,.,TGTGCCGGCAGCTTAAAGCCAGGTCCCTACGAGCAGTACTTC,CAGSLKPGPYEQYF
TRBJ2-1,.,TRBV6-6,.,TGTGCCAGCATAACAGGGTTCGGTCAAGAGACCCAGTTCTTC,CASITGFGQETQFF
TRBJ2-3,.,TRBV24-1,.,TGTGCCACCAGCGGGCCAGCCGTGGGAGATACGCAGTATTTT,CATSGPAVGDTQYF
TRBJ2-1,TRBD2,TRBV12-3/TRBV12-4,once,TGTGCCAGCACCCCAGCGGGAGGGATCTACAATGAGCAGTTCTTC,CASTPAGGIYNEQFF
TRBJ2-3,.,TRBV2,.,TGTGCCAGCAGTGATTGGCTGGGGACAGATACGCAGTATTTT,CASSDWLGTDTQYF
TRBJ2-1,TRBD2,TRBV12-3/TRBV12-4,.,TGTGCCAGCAGTTCCCGTCCGGCCACTAGCGGGATAGGGGAGCAGTTCTTC,CASSSRPATSGIGEQFF